This paragraph reports one T cell receptor (beta chain). Each donor supplied around 9.9 milliliters of peripheral blood. V lost 6 bases, J lost 8 bases, and 11 bases stayed unmatched. This CDR3 region has 14 residues. Germline-derived CDR1 and CDR2 are LGHDT and YNNKEL (reference sequence). The data originate from a study of blood T cells in healthy people across ages. Sample-barcoded 5' priming and a J-beta primer mix drove a second PCR of roughly 6 to 12 cycles. From the 5' RACE reads, TCRdb called clonotypes with MiXCR, one entry per CDR3 protein. The sample carries approximately 900,000 distinct CDR3 sequences, approximately 32% recorded once. This sample was shared with a second study, whose subject was T cells of mothers and their children. According to that study: Each child gave some 3 million TCR beta CDR3 reads (each mother, over 9 million). Detection of persistent microchimeric T cell clones did not occur.

The sequenced material came from blood. V and J are TRBV3-1 and TRBJ1-2; 8 bases are shared with TRBD1. This receptor was taken from a woman in her forties in good health. CDR3 coding DNA: TGTGCCAGCAGGAAGCGGACAGGGCCGGACGGCTACACCTTC. Amino acid sequence: CASRKRTGPDGYTF. Filled out from reference TRBV3-1 and TRBJ1-2, the complete variable domain reads DTAVSQTPKYLVTQMGNDKSIKCEQNLGHDTMYWYKQDSKKFLKIMFSYNNKELIINETVPNRFSPKSPDKAHLNLHINSLELGDSAVYFCASRKRTGPDGYTFGSGTRLTVV.